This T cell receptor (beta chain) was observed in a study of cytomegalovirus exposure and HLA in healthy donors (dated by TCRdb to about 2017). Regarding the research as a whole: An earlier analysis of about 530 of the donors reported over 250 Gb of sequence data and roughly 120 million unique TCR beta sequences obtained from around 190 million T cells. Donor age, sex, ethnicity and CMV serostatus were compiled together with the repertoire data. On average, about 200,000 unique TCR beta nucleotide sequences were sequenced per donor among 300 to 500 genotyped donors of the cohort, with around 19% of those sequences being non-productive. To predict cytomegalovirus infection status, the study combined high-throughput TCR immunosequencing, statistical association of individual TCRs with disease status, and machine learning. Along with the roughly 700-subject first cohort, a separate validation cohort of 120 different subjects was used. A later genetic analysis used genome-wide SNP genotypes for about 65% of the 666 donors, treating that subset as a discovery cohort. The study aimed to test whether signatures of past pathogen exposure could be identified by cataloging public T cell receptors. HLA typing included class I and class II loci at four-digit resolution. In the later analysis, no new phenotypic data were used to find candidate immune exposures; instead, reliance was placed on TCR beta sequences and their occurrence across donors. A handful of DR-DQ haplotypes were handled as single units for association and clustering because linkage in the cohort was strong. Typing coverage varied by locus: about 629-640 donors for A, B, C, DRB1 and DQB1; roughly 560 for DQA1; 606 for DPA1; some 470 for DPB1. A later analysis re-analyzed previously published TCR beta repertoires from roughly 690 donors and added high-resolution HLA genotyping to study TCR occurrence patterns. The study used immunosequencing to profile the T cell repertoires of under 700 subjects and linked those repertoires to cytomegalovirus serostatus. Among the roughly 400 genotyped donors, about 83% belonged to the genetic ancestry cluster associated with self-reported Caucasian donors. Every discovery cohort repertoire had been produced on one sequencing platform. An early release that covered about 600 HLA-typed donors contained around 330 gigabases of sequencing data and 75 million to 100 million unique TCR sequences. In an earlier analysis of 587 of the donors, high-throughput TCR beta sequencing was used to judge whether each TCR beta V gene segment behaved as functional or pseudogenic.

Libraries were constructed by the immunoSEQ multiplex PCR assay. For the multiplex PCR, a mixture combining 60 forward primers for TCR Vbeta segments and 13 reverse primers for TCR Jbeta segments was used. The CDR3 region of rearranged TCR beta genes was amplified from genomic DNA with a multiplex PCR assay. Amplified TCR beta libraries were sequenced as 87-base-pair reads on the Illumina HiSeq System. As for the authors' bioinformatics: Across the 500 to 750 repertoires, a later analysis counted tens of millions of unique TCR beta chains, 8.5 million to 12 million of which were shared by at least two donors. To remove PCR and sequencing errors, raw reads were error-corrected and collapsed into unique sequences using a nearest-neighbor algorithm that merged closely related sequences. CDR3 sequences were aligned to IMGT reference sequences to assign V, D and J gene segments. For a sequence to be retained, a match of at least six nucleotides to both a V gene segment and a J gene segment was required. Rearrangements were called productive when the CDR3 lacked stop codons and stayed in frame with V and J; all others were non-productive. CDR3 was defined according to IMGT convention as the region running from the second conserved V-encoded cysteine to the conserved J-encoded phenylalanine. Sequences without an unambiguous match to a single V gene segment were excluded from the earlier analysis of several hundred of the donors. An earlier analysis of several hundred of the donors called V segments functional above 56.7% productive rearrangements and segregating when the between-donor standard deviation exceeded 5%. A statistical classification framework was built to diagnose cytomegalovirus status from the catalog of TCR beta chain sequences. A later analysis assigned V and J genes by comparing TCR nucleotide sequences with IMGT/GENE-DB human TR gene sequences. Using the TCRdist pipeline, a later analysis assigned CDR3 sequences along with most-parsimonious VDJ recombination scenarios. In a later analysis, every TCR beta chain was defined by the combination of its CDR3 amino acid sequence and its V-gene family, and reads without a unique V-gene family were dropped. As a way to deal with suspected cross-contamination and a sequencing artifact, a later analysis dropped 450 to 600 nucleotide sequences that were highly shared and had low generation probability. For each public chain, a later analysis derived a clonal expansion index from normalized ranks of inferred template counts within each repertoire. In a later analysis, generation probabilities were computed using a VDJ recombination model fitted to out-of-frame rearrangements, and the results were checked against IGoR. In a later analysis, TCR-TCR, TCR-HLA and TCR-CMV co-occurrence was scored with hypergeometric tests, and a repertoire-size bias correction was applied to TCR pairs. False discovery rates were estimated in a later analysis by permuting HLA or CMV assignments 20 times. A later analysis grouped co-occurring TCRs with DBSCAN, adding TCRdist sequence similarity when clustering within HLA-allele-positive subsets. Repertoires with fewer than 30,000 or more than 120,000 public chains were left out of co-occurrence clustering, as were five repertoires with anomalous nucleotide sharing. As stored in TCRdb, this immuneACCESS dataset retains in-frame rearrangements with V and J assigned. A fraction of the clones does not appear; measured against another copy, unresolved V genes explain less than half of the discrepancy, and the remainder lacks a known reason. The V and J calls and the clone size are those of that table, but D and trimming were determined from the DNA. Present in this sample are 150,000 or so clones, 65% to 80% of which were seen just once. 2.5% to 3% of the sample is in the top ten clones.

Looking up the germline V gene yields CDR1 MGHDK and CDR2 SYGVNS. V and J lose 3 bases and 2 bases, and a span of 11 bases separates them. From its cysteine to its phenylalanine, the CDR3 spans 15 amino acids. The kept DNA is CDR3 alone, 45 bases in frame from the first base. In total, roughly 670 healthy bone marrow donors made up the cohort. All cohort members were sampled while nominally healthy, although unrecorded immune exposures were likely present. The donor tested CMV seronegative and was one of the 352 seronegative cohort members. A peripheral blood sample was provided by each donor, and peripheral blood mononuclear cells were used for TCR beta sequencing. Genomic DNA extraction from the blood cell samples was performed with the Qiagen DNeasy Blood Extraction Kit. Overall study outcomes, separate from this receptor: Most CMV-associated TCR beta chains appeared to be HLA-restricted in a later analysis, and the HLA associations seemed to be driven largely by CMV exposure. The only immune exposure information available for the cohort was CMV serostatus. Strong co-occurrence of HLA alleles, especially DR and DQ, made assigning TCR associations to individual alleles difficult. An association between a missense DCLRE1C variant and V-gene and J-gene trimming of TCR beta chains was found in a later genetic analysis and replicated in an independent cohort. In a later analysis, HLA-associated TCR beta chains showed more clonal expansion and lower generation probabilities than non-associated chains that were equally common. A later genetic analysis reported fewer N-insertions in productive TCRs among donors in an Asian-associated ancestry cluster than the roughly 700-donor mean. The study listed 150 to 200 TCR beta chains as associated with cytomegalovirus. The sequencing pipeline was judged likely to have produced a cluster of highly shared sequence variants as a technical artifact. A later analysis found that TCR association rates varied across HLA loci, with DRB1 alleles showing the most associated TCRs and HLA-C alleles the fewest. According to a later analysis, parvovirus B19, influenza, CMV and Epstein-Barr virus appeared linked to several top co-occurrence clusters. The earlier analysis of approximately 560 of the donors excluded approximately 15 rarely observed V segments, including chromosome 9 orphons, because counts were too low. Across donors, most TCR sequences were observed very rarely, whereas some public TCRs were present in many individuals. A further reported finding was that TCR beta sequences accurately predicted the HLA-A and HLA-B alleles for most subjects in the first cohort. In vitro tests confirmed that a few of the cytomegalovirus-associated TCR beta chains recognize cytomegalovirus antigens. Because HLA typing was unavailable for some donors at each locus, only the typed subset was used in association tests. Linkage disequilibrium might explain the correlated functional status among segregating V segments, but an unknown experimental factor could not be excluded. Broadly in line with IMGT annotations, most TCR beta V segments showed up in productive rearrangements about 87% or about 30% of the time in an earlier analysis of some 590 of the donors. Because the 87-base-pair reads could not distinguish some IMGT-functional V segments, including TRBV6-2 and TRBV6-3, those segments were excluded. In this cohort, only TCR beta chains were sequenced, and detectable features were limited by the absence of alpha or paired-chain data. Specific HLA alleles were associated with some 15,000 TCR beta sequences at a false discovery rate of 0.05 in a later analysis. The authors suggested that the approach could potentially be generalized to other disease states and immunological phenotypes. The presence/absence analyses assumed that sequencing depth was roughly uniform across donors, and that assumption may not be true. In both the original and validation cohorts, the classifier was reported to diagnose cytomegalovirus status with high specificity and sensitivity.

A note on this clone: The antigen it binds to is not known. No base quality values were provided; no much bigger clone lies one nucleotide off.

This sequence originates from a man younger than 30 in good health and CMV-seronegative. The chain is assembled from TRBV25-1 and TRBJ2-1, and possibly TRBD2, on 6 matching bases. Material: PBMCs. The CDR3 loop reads CASSEPGGAYNEQFF. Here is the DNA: TGTGCCAGCAGTGAGCCCGGGGGTGCCTACAATGAGCAGTTCTTC.